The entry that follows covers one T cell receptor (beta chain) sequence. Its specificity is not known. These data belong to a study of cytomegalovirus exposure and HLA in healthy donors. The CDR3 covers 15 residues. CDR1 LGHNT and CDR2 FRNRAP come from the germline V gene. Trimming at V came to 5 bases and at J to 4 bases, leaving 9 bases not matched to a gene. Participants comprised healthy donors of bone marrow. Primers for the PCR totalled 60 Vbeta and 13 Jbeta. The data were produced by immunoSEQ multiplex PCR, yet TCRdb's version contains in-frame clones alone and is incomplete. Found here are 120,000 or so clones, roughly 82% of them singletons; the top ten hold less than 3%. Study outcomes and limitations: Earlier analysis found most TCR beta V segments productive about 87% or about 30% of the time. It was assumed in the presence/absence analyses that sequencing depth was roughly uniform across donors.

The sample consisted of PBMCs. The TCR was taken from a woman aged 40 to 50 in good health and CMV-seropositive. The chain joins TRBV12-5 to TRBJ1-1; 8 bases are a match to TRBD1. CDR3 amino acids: CASGTGQGVVTEAFF. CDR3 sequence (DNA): TGTGCTAGTGGTACCGGACAGGGAGTTGTCACTGAAGCTTTCTTT. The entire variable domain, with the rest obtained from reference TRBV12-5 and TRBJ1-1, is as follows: DARVTQTPRHKVTEMGQEVTMRCQPILGHNTVFWYRQTMMQGLELLAYFRNRAPLDDSGMPKDRFSAEMPDATLATLKIQPSEPRDSAVYFCASGTGQGVVTEAFFGQGTRLTVV.